The next 25 T cell receptor beta chains were all read from a single sample in a study of cytomegalovirus exposure and HLA in healthy donors. Vbeta (60) and Jbeta (13) primers were used in the PCR. Measured with immunoSEQ multiplex PCR; TCRdb has only the in-frame clones, and not every one. The top ten hold approximately 15% of the sample, which has approximately 100,000 clones, 60% to 85% seen once. Sequencing was carried out using PBMCs. The source of these receptors is a man in his fifties or sixties in good health and CMV-seropositive.

CDR3 sequence (DNA): TGTGCCAGTAGTATAGAGCCGAGGGGGCCTGGCTACGAGCAGTACTTC. Translated, it gives CASSIEPRGPGYEQYF. The J gene is TRBJ2-7, the V gene TRBV19; 7 bases agree with TRBD1. The CDR3 totals 16 residues. The V gene's germline CDR1 is LNHDA and CDR2 SQIVND (reference sequence). V was clipped by 0 bases and J by 3 bases; unmatched bases: 8.

The chain employs TRBV7-6 and TRBJ2-5; D might be TRBD1 (6 bases). The J call may be faulty, since TRBJ2-7 better matches the DNA end. The CDR3 runs 15 residues. In germline, CDR1 is SGHVS, CDR2 FNYEAQ. This CDR3 reads CASSLAQGPGDEQYF. CDR3 DNA sequence: TGTGCCAGCAGCTTAGCACAGGGTCCCGGGGACGAGCAGTACTTC.

This chain uses TRBV14 with TRBJ2-5, with TRBD2 as a possible D gene (6 bases). The CDR3 contains 14 residues. CDR1 SGHDN and CDR2 FVKESK come from the germline V gene. The ends were cut back, 3 bases at V and 2 bases at J, with 10 bases in the middle. The CDR3 DNA is TGTGCCAGCAGCCATAAGCGGGCACAAGAGACCCAGTACTTC. Translating it yields CASSHKRAQETQYF.

The V and J genes are TRBV6-1 and TRBJ1-6; 7 bases agree with TRBD1. The CDR3 runs 15 residues. Germline V CDR1 and CDR2: MNHNS, SASEGT. V lost 6 bases to trimming and J lost 7 bases; unmatched junction nucleotides: 9. CDR3 region: CASRSDRVGNSPLHF. Written as DNA, the CDR3 is TGTGCCAGCAGAAGTGACAGGGTCGGGAATTCACCCCTCCACTTT.

The chain couples TRBV27 to TRBJ1-1; D is ambiguous. This CDR3 is built from 16 residues. V lost 6 bases and J 4 bases, leaving 21 bases between the germline ends. The V gene's germline CDR1 is MNHEY and CDR2 SMNVEV (reference sequence). The CDR3 region is CASRSRRGGSGTEAFF. The CDR3 DNA sequence: TGTGCCAGCAGGAGCAGGCGAGGAGGTTCGGGCACTGAAGCTTTCTTT.

The chain is built from TRBV21-1 and TRBJ2-4; TRBD1, the table's D call, lacks a check against the DNA. TRBV21-1 is recorded as a pseudogene. The CDR3 has 19 residues. The CDR3 loop reads CASSNSGTGDPIRLGIQYF. The CDR3 nucleotides are TGTGCCAGCAGCAATTCCGGGACAGGGGACCCCATTCGACTCGGCATTCAGTACTTC.

The chain is built from TRBV28 and TRBJ1-1; TRBD1 matches at 7 bases. The V segment lost 4 bases and the J segment 6 bases; nucleotides outside the gene matches: 11. This CDR3 is built from 15 residues. The germline CDR1 and CDR2 sequences are MDHEN and SYDVKM. The CDR3 coding sequence is TGTGCCAGCAGTTCCGTTCAGGGGGTCTTTTCTGAAGCTTTCTTT. Its translation: CASSSVQGVFSEAFF.

This chain joins TRBV25-1 and TRBJ1-1, with 7 bases aligning to TRBD1. From germline, CDR1 is MGHDK and CDR2 SYGVNS. Unmatched junction bases numbered 7, after V lost 6 bases and J lost 6 bases. The CDR3 covers 13 residues. The CDR3 loop reads CASRGQLRAEAFF. In DNA form, the CDR3 reads TGTGCCAGCAGGGGACAGTTGAGGGCTGAAGCTTTCTTT.

This clone showed up just a few times. This rearrangement joins TRBV6-1 to TRBJ1-2, with 7 bases fitting TRBD1. Losses at the gene ends were 3 bases for V and 7 bases for J; bases not matched to a gene: 5. Per the germline V gene, CDR1 is MNHNS and CDR2 is SASEGT. The CDR3 consists of 13 residues. The CDR3 nucleotides are TGTGCCAGCAGTGACAACAGGGGTCGTGGCTACACCTTC. It translates to CASSDNRGRGYTF.

This chain joins TRBV4-2 and TRBJ2-7; tentatively, D is TRBD2 (6 bases). Between the trimmed V and J ends, which lost 0 bases and 2 bases, there was a span of 11 bases. The CDR3 contains 15 residues. Germline loops: CDR1 LGHNA, CDR2 YNFKEQ. The DNA of the CDR3 is TGTGCCAGCAGCCAAGATTTTAGCGGCCCCTACGAGCAGTACTTC. Its protein is CASSQDFSGPYEQYF.

The genes are TRBV6-1 and TRBJ1-1, with 7 bases identical to TRBD1. This CDR3 has 14 residues. Germline V gene lookup returns CDR1 MNHNS and CDR2 SASEGT. The V gene end was trimmed by 7 bases and the J gene end by 0 bases; junction bases not matched to a gene: 5. The CDR3 sequence is CASNGQAMNTEAFF. The CDR3 DNA is TGTGCCAGCAACGGACAGGCCATGAACACTGAAGCTTTCTTT.

The chain recombines TRBV18 with TRBJ2-7; 10 nucleotides line up with TRBD1. Germline V lookup: CDR1 KGHSH, CDR2 LQKENI. This CDR3 region has 16 residues. Unmatched junction bases numbered 7, after V lost 2 bases and J lost 3 bases. The CDR3 protein is CASSPMVGQGDYEQYF. The CDR3, as DNA: TGTGCCAGCTCACCAATGGTCGGACAGGGGGACTACGAGCAGTACTTC.

V gene TRBV12-5 combines with J gene TRBJ1-2; TRBD1 matches 11 bases. Germline trimming cut 5 bases from V and 5 bases from J; bases unmatched to any gene: 10. The CDR3 sequence is 16 residues long. CDR1 LGHNT and CDR2 FRNRAP come from the germline V gene. CDR3 nucleotides: TGTGCTAGTGGTAGCGGACAGGGGGCGCTTATATATGGCTACACCTTC. This gives the protein CASGSGQGALIYGYTF.

This chain joins TRBV12-5 and TRBJ2-3; no reliable D call. V lost 2 bases to trimming and J lost 2 bases, with 5 bases between them. There are 13 residues in the CDR3. From germline, CDR1 is LGHNT and CDR2 FRNRAP. Here the CDR3 DNA reads TGTGCTAGTGGTTTGTACAACACAGATACGCAGTATTTT. It specifies CASGLYNTDTQYF.

This rearrangement joins TRBV7-6 to TRBJ1-1; D is unclear. The CDR3 covers 14 residues. Trimming removed 4 bases from V and 2 bases from J, with 11 bases in between. Germline V lookup: CDR1 SGHVS, CDR2 FNYEAQ. In DNA form, the CDR3 reads TGTGCCAGCAGCTCCCAGTCCGCTAACACTGAAGCTTTCTTT. The encoded protein is CASSSQSANTEAFF.

CDR3 coding DNA: TGTGCCAGCAGTGCAACAGGGGGCTGGGGGACCGGGGAGCTGTTTTTT. Translated, it gives CASSATGGWGTGELFF. V gene TRBV25-1 combines with J gene TRBJ2-2; 9 bases line up with TRBD1. J was trimmed by 5 bases and V by 4 bases; bases with no gene match: 8. The CDR3 sequence is 16 residues long. CDR1 MGHDK and CDR2 SYGVNS come from the germline V gene.

V is TRBV5-6 and J is TRBJ2-3; a possible D gene is TRBD1 (6 bases). The length of the CDR3 is 14 residues. V shed 2 bases and J shed 6 bases, with 13 bases lying between them. Looked up from germline, CDR1 is SGHDT and CDR2 is YYEEEE. CDR3 DNA sequence: TGTGCCAGCAGCTTCGGACAGCCTCAGGATACGCAGTATTTT. Amino acid sequence: CASSFGQPQDTQYF. Full variable domain (outside the CDR3, taken from reference TRBV5-6 and TRBJ2-3): DAGVTQSPTHLIKTRGQQVTLRCSPKSGHDTVSWYQQALGQGPQFIFQYYEEEERQRGNFPDRFSGHQFPNYSSELNVNALLLGDSALYLCASSFGQPQDTQYFGPGTRLTVL.

V gene TRBV7-9 combines with J gene TRBJ2-2; a possible D gene is TRBD1 (5 bases). V was clipped by 5 bases and J by 5 bases, with 9 bases between them. CDR3 length equals 13 residues. Germline CDR1 is SEHNR and CDR2 is FQNEAQ (reference sequence). CDR3 amino acids: CASSSPGTGELFF. CDR3 DNA sequence: TGTGCCAGCAGCAGCCCAGGGACCGGGGAGCTGTTTTTT.

The chain has TRBV6-5 and TRBJ1-1, with D maybe TRBD1 (5 bases). CDR1 is MNHEY and CDR2 is SVGAGI in the germline V gene. The germline V and J ends were trimmed by 5 bases and 11 bases, with 18 bases remaining between them. CDR3 length: 13 amino acids. The DNA for the CDR3 is TGTGCCAGCAGTGAATCCGTAGGGGTTATGGCTTTCTTT. It codes for CASSESVGVMAFF.

V usage is TRBV6-1 and J usage is TRBJ1-6, with a weak D call TRBD1 (6 bases). V was clipped by 6 bases and J by 4 bases, with 13 bases between them. The CDR3 length is 15 residues. Germline loops: CDR1 MNHNS, CDR2 SASEGT. CDR3 in DNA: TGTGCCAGCAGGGGAGCGACAGGTTATAATTCACCCCTCCACTTT. This translates into CASRGATGYNSPLHF.

The chain combines TRBV6-6 with TRBJ1-5; D is perhaps TRBD1 (5 bases). Trimming shortened V by 5 bases and J by 2 bases, and 7 bases separated the two germline ends. CDR3 length: 13 amino acids. The V gene's germline CDR1 is MNHNY and CDR2 SVGAGI (reference sequence). CDR3 residues: CASSVGGNQPQHF. CDR3 nucleotides: TGTGCCAGCAGTGTAGGGGGCAATCAGCCCCAGCATTTT.

This chain uses TRBV11-1 with TRBJ2-7; maybe TRBD1 (6 bases). The CDR3 has 14 amino acids. Germline V CDR1 and CDR2: SGHAT, FQDESV (reference sequence). Trimming pared 3 bases from V and 0 bases from J, leaving 9 bases between. Here the CDR3 DNA reads TGTGCCAGCAGCTTGATGGACAGCTCCTACGAGCAGTACTTC. This gives the protein CASSLMDSSYEQYF.

The chain uses TRBV4-1 and TRBJ2-5; TRBD1 aligns across 8 bases. The DNA end favors TRBJ2-7, so the J call may be wrong. The germline V gene encodes CDR1 MGHRA and CDR2 YSYEKL. There are 14 residues in the CDR3. CDR3 region: CASSTGQGPYEQYF. CDR3 DNA: TGCGCCAGCAGCACAGGACAGGGACCCTACGAGCAGTACTTC.

The gene calls are TRBV2 and TRBJ1-3; a weak D match, TRBD1 (6 bases). The germline CDR1 and CDR2 sequences are SNHLY and FYNNEI. V was shortened by 9 bases and J by 3 bases, with 9 bases between the two germline ends. The CDR3 extends over 12 amino acids. This CDR3 reads CASNRVGNTIYF. The CDR3 DNA reads TGTGCCAGTAACAGGGTTGGAAACACCATATATTTT.

V usage is TRBV11-2 and J usage is TRBJ2-3; maybe TRBD2 (6 bases). The CDR3 runs 14 residues. Trimming took 0 bases from V and 7 from J, leaving 11 bases between them. Germline values: CDR1 SGHAT, CDR2 FQNNGV. The CDR3 DNA sequence: TGTGCCAGCAGCTTAGAGGCTAGCGTGAATACGCAGTATTTT. It translates to CASSLEASVNTQYF. Variable domain in full (rest from reference TRBV11-2 and TRBJ2-3): EAGVAQSPRYKIIEKRQSVAFWCNPISGHATLYWYQQILGQGPKLLIQFQNNGVVDDSQLPKDRFSAERLKGVDSTLKIQPAKLEDSAVYLCASSLEASVNTQYFGPGTRLTVL.